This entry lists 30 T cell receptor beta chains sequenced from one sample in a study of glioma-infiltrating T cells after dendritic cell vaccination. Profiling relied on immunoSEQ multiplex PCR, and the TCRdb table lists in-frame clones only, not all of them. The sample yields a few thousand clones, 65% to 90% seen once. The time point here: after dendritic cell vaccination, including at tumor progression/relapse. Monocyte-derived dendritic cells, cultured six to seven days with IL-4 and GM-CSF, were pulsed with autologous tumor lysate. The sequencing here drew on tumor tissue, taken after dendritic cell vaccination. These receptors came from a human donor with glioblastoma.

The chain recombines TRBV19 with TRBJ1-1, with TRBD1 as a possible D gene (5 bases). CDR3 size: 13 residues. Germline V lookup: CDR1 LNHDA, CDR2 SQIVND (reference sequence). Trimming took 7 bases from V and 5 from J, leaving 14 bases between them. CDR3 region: CASTLGGSTEAFF. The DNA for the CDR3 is TGTGCCAGTACCTTGGGGGGTAGTACTGAAGCTTTCTTT.

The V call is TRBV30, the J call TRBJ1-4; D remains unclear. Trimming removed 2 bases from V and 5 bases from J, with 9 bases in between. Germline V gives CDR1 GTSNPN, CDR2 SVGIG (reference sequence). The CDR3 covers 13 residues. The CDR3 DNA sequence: TGTGCCTGGAGTCCGCCAGGAAATGAAAAACTGTTTTTT. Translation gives CAWSPPGNEKLFF.

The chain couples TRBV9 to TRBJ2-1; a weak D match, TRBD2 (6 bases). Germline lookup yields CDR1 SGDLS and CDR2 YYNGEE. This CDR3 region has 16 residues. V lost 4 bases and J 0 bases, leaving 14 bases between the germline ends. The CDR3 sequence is CASSPGLLSSYNEQFF. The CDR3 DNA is TGTGCCAGCAGCCCGGGACTTCTAAGCTCCTACAATGAGCAGTTCTTC.

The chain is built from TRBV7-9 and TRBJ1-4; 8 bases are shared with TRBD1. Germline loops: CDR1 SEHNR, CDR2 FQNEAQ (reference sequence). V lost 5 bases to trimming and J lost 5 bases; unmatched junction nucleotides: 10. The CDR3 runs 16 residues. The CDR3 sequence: CASSPDGAGGNEKLFF. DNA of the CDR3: TGTGCCAGCAGCCCCGATGGGGCAGGGGGCAATGAAAAACTGTTTTTT.

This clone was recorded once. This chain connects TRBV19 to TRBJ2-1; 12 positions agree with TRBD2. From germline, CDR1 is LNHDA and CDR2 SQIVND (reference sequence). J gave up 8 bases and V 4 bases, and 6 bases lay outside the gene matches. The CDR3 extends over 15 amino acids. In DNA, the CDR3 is TGTGCCAGTAGTAAGACTAGCGGGAGTCTCGATGAGCAGTTCTTC. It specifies CASSKTSGSLDEQFF.

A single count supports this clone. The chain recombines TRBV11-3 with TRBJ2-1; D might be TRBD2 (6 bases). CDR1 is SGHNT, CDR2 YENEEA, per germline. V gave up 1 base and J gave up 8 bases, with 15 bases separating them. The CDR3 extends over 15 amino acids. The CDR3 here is CASSLGRERQDEQFF. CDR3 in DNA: TGTGCCAGCAGCTTAGGCCGGGAGCGCCAAGATGAGCAGTTCTTC.

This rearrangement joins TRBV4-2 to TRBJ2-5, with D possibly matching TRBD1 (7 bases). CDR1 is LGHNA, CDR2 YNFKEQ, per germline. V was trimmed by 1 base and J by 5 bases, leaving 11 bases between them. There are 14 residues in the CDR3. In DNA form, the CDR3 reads TGTGCCAGCAGCCAAGTAGCAGGGGGGGAGACCCAGTACTTC. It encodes CASSQVAGGETQYF.

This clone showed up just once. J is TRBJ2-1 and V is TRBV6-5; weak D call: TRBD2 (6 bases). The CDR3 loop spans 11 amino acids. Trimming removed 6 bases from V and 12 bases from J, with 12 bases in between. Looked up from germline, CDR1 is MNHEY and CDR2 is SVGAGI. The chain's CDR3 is CASRALALQFF. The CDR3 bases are TGTGCCAGCAGGGCCCTAGCGCTGCAGTTCTTC.

The CDR3 reads CASSLEGRGSIGELFF. DNA of the CDR3: TGCGCCAGCAGCTTGGAGGGCAGGGGGTCGATCGGGGAGCTGTTTTTT. The rearrangement links TRBV5-1 to TRBJ2-2, with TRBD1 matching 7 bases. This CDR3 spans 16 amino acids. Trimming took 0 bases from V and 7 from J; bases not matched to a gene: 9. The germline V gene has CDR1 SGHRS and CDR2 YFSETQ.

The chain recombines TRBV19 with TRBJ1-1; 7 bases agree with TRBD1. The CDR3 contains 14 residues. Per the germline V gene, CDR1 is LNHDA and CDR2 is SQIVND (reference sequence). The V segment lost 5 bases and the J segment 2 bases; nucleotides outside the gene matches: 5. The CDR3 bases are TGTGCCAGTAGTGTCGGGACAGCTAACACTGAAGCTTTCTTT. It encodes CASSVGTANTEAFF.

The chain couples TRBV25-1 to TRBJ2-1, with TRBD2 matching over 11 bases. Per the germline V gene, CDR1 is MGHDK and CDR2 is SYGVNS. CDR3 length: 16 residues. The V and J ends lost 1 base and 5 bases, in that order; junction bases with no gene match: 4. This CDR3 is CASSESGTSGNNEQFF. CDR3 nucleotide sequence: TGTGCCAGCAGTGAATCCGGGACTAGCGGAAACAATGAGCAGTTCTTC.

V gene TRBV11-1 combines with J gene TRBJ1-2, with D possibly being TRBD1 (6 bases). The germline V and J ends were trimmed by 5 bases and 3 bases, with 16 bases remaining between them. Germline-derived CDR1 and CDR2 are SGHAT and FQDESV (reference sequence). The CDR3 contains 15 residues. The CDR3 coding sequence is TGTGCCAGCAGCCGAACCAGGGGTAGCGACTATGGCTACACCTTC. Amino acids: CASSRTRGSDYGYTF.

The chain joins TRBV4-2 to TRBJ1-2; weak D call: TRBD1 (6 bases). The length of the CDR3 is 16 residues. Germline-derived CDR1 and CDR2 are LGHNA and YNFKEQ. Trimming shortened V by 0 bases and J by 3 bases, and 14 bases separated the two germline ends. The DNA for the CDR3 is TGTGCCAGCAGCCAAGAAACCACGGGGGGCTACTATGGCTACACCTTC. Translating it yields CASSQETTGGYYGYTF.

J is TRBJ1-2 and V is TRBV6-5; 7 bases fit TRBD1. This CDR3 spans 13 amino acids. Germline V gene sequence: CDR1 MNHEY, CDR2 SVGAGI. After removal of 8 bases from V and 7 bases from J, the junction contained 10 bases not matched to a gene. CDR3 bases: TGTGCCAGCTCGACAGGGCTGAAGAGTGGCTACACCTTC. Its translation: CASSTGLKSGYTF.

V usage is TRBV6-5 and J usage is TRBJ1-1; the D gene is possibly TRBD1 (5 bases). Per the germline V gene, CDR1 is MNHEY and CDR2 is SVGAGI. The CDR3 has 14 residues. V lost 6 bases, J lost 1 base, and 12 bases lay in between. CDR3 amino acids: CASSPAGQNTEAFF. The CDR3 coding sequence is TGTGCCAGCAGCCCGGCCGGACAGAACACTGAAGCTTTCTTT.

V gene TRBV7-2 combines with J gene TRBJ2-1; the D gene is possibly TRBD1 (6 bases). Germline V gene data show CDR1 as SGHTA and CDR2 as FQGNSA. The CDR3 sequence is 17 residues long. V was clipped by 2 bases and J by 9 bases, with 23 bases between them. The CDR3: CASSLTTIGGSRIEQFF. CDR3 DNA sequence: TGTGCCAGCAGCTTAACTACCATAGGGGGAAGTCGAATTGAGCAGTTCTTC.

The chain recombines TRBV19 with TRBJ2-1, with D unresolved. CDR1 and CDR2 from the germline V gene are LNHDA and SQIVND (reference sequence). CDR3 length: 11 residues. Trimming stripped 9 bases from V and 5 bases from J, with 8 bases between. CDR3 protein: CASHQNNEQFF. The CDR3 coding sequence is TGTGCCAGCCACCAGAACAATGAGCAGTTCTTC.

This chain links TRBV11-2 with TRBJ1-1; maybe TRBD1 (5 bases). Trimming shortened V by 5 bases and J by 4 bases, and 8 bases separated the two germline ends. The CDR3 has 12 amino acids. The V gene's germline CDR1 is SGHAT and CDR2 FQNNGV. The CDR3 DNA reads TGTGCCAGCAGCCCAAGGGGCACTGAAGCTTTCTTT. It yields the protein CASSPRGTEAFF.

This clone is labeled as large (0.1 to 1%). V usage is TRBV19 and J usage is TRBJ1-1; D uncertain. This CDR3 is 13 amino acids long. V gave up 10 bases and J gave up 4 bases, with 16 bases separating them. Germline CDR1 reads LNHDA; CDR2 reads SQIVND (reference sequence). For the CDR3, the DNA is TGTGCCACCAGACCTCAACCGGGCACTGAAGCTTTCTTT. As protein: CATRPQPGTEAFF.

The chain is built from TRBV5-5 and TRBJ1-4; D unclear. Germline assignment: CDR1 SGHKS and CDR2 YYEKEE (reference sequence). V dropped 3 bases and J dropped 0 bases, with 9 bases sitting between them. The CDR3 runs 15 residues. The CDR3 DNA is TGTGCCAGCAGCTCCCGGGATTCAACTAATGAAAAACTGTTTTTT. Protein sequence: CASSSRDSTNEKLFF.

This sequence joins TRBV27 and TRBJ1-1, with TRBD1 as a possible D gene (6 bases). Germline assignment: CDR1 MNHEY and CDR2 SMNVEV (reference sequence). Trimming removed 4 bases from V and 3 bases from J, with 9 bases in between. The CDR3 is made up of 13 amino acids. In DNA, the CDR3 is TGTGCCAGCAGTTCCCGACAGGACACTGAAGCTTTCTTT. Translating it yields CASSSRQDTEAFF.

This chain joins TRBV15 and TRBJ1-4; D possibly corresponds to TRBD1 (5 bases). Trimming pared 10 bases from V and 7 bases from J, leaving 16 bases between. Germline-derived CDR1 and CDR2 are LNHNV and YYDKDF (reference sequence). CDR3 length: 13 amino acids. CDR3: CASGDRPGEKLFF. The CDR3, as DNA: TGTGCCAGTGGAGACAGACCAGGTGAAAAACTGTTTTTT.

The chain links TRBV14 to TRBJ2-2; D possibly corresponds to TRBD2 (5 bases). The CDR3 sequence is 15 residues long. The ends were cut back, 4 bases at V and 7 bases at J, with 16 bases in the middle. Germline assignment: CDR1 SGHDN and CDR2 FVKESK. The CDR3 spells CASSPVQRASGELFF. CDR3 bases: TGTGCCAGCAGCCCCGTCCAGAGGGCGAGCGGGGAGCTGTTTTTT.

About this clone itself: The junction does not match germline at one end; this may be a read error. CDR3 sequence: CASSYSSTDNSPLHF. CDR3 DNA: TGTGCCAGCAGCTATAGTTCAACAGATAATTCCCCCCTCCACTTT. The chain carries TRBV7-6 and TRBJ1-6; D call uncertain. CDR1 and CDR2 (germline): SGHVS, FNYEAQ. The CDR3 sequence is 15 residues long.

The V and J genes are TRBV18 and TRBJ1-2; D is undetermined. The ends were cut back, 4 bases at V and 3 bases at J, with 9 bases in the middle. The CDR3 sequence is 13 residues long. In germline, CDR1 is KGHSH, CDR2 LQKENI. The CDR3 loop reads CASSHPRYYGYTF. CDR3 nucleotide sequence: TGTGCCAGCTCACACCCGAGATACTATGGCTACACCTTC.

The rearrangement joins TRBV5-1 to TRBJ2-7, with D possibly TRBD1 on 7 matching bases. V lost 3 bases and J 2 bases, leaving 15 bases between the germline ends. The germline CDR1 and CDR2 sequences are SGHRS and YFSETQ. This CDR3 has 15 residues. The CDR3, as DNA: TGCGCCAGCAGCTCGGGCGGGACAGCAACCTACGAGCAGTACTTC. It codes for CASSSGGTATYEQYF.

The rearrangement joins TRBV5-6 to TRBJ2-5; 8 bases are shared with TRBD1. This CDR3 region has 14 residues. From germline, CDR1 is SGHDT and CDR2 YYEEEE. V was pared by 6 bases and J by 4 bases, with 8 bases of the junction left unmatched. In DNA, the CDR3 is TGTGCCAGCATCCGGACAGGGATAGGAGAGACCCAGTACTTC. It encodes CASIRTGIGETQYF. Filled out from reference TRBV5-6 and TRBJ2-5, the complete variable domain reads DAGVTQSPTHLIKTRGQQVTLRCSPKSGHDTVSWYQQALGQGPQFIFQYYEEEERQRGNFPDRFSGHQFPNYSSELNVNALLLGDSALYLCASIRTGIGETQYFGPGTRLLVL.

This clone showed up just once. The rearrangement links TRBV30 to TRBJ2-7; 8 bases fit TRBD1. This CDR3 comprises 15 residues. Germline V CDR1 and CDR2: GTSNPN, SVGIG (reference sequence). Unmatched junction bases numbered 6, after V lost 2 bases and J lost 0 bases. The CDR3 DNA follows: TGTGCCTGGAGTCTAGGACAGGGCGGCTCCTACGAGCAGTACTTC. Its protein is CAWSLGQGGSYEQYF. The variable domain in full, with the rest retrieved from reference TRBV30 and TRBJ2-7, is SQTIHQWPATLVQPVGSPLSLECTVEGTSNPNLYWYRQAAGRGLQLLFYSVGIGQISSEVPQNLSASRPQDRQFILSSKKLLLSDSGFYLCAWSLGQGGSYEQYFGPGTRLTVT.

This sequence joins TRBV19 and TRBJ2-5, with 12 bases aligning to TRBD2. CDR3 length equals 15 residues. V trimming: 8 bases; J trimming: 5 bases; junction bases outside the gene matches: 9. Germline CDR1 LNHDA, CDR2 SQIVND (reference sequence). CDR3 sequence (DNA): TGTGCCAGTGGGAAGACTAGCGGGGGTTTCGAGACCCAGTACTTC. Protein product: CASGKTSGGFETQYF.

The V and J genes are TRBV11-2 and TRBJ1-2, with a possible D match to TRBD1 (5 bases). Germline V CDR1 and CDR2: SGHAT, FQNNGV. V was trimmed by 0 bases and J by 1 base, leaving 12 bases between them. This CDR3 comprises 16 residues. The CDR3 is CASSLETARSNYGYTF. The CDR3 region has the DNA TGTGCCAGCAGCTTAGAGACAGCCAGGAGTAACTATGGCTACACCTTC.